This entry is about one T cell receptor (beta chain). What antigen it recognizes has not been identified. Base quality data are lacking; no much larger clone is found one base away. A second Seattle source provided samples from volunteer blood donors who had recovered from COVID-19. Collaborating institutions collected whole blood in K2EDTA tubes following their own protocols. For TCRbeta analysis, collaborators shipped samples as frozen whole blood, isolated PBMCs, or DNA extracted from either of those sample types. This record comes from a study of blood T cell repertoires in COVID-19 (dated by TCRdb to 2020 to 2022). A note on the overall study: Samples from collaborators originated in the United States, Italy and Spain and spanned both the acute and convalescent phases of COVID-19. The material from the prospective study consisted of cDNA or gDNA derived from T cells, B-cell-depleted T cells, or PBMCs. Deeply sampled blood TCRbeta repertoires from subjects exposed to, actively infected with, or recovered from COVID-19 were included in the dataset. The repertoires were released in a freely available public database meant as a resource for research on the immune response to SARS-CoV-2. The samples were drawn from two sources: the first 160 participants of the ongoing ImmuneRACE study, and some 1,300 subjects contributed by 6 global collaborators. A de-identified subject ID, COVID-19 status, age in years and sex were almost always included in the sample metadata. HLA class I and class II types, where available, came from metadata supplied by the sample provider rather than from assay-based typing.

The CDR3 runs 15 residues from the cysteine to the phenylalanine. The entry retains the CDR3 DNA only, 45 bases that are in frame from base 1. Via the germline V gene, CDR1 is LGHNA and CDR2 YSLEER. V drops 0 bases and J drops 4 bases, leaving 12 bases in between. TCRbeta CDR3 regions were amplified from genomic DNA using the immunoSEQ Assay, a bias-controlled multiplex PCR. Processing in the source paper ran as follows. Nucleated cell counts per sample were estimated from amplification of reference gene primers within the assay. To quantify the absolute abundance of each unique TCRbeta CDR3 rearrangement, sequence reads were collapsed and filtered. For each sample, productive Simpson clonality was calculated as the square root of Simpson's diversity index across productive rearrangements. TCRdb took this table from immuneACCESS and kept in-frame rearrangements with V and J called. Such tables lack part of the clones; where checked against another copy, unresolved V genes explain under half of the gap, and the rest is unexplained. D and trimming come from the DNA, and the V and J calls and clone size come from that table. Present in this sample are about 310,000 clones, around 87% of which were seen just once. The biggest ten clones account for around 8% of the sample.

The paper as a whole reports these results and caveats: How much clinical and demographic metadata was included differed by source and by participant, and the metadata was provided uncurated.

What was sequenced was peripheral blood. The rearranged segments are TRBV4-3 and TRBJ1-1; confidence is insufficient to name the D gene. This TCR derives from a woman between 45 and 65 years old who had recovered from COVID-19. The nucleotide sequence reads TGCGCCAGCAGCCAAGATAGAGGCCCGGCCACTGAAGCTTTCTTT. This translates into CASSQDRGPATEAFF.